This T cell receptor (beta chain) originates from a study of metastatic and nonmetastatic thyroid tumors. Study background: Repertoire comparisons spanned blood and tumor or nodule tissue from malignant and benign thyroid patients.

As regards this clone: Other DNA sequences within the sample encode an identical CDR3.

Thyroid surgery took place with no prior treatment in any patient. The CDR3 loop spans 14 amino acids. Trimming left V 0 bases short and J 7 bases short, with 12 bases between. Per the germline V gene, CDR1 is LGHDT and CDR2 is YNNKEL (reference sequence). MiXCR re-clonotyped the PCR reads for TCRdb. The repertoire consists of roughly 42,000 clones, with approximately 19% occurring once and the leading ten covering approximately 13%. J is TRBJ1-1 and V is TRBV3-1; D gene unclear. This clonotype originated in a female donor with papillary thyroid cancer or a benign thyroid nodule (not recorded which). Some clones in this sample may be carry-over from other donors' samples. The specimen was tumor tissue. Here the CDR3 reads CASSQDPDTYEAFF. CDR3 in DNA: TGTGCCAGCAGCCAAGACCCTGACACCTATGAAGCTTTCTTT.